This T cell receptor beta chain was obtained from a study of blood T cell repertoires in COVID-19. In the authors' methods: Reference gene primer amplification in the assay estimated nucleated cell counts. Assay used: immunoSEQ multiplex PCR; TCRdb lists only in-frame clones, some missing. The DNA was the basis for D and trimming; V, J and clone size are from that table. The sample lists 250,000 to 300,000 clones; around 90% were seen once. With V trimmed by 6 bases and J by 14 bases, 6 bases remained unmatched. CDR3 length: 11 residues. This TCR came from a man between 50 and 59 years old with acute or convalescent COVID-19. V usage is TRBV12-3 or TRBV12-4 and J usage is TRBJ2-1; TRBD2 matches 8 bases. The sequenced sample was peripheral blood. The CDR3 loop reads CASSGGDQEFF. CDR3 nucleotides: TGTGCCAGCAGCGGGGGGGACCAAGAGTTCTTC.